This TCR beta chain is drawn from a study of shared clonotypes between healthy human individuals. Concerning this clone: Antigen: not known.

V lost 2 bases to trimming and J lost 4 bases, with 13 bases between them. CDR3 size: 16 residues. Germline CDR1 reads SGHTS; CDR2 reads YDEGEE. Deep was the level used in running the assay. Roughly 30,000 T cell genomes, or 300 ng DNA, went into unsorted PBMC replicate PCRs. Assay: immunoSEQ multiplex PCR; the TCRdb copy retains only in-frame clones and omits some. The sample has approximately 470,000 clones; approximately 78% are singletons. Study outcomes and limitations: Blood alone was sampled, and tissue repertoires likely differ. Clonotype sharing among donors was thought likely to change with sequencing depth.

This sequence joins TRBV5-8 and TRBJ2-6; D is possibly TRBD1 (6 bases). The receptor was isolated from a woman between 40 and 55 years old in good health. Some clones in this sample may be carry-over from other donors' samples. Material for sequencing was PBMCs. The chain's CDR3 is CASSFHQGSGANVLTF. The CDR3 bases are TGTGCCAGCAGCTTCCATCAGGGGTCCGGGGCCAACGTCCTGACTTTC.